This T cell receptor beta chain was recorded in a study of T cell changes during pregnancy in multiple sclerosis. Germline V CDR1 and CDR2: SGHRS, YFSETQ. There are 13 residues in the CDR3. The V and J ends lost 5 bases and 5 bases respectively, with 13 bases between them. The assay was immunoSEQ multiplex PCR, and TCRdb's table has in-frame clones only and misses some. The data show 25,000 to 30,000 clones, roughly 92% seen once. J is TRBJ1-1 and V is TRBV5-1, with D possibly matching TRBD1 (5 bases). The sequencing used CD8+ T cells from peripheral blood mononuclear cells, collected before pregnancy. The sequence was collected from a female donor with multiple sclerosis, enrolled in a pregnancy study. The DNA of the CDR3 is TGCGCCAGCAGGGGGGGACCGGGGACTGAAGCTTTCTTT. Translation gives CASRGGPGTEAFF.